The clone carrying this TCR beta chain came up many times. What it recognizes is unknown. This record comes from a study of regulatory T cells in long-lasting Graves disease. Time point noted: newly diagnosed GD, antithyroid drugs for less than 3 months. After RNA was extracted from PBMCs, the TCR library was made from it. Losses at the gene ends were 7 bases for V and 2 bases for J; bases not matched to a gene: 10. The CDR3 sequence is 17 residues long. Per germline, CDR1 MDHEN and CDR2 SYDVKM. Study-level results: Peripheral blood alone, not thyroid tissue, underwent study.

The authors built TCR beta libraries using iRepertoire HTBI primers and Arm-PCR of CDR3 regions. TCRdb processed the multiplex PCR reads anew with MiXCR; each CDR3 protein has one entry. This table has hundreds of thousands of distinct CDR3 sequences, 15% to 17% appearing once. The origin of this receptor is a female donor with Graves disease. The chain employs TRBV28 and TRBJ2-7; 14 nucleotides match TRBD2. The source was peripheral blood mononuclear cells (PBMCs), collected at new diagnosis, from a patient treated with antithyroid drugs. The CDR3 nucleotides read TGTGCCAGCACCATGGGGACTAGCGGGAGCAGGGCCTACGAGCAGTACTTC. This sequence encodes CASTMGTSGSRAYEQYF.